Detailed here is one T cell receptor (beta chain). Its ends do not fully match the called genes, so a read error is possible. CDR1 is SGHDT and CDR2 is YYEEEE in the germline V gene. CDR3 size: 16 residues. This entry belongs to a study of cytomegalovirus exposure and HLA in healthy donors. The PCR made use of 60 Vbeta and 13 Jbeta primers. The repertoire was sequenced with immunoSEQ multiplex PCR; TCRdb's copy has only in-frame clones and lacks some. This sample has roughly 130,000 clones, with 80% found just once. The rearrangement uses TRBV5-6 and TRBJ1-2, with 12 bases matching TRBD1. This clonotype was obtained from a young man in good health and CMV-seronegative. Sequencing was carried out using PBMCs. The CDR3 DNA is TGTGCCAGCAGCTACCCCGGGACAGGGGGCATTCATGGCTACCCCTTC. Translation gives CASSYPGTGGIHGYPF.